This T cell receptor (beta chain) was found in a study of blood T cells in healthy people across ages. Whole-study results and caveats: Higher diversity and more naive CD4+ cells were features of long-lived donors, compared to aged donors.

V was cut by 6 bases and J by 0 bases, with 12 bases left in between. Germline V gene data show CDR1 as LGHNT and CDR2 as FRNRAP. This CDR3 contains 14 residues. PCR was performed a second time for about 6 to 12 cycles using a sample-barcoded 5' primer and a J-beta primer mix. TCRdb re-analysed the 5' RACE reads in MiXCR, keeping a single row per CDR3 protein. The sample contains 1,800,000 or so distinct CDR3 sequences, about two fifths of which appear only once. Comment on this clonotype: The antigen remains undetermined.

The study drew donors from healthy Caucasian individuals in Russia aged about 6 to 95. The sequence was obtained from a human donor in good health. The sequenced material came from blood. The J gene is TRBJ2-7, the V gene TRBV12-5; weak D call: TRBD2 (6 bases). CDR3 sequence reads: CASGLGGSSYEQYF. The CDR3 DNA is TGTGCTAGTGGCCTCGGAGGGAGCTCCTACGAGCAGTACTTC.